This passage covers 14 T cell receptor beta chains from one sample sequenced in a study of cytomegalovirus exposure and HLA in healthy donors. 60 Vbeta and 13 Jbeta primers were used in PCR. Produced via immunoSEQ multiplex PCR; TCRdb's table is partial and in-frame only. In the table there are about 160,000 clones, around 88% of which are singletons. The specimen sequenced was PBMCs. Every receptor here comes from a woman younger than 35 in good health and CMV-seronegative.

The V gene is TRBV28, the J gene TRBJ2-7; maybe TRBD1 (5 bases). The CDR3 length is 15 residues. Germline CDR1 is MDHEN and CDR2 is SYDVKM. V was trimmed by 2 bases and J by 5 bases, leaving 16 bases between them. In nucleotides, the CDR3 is TGTGCCAGCAGTTTAAGAAACAGGCCTGCGAACGAGCAGTACTTC. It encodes CASSLRNRPANEQYF.

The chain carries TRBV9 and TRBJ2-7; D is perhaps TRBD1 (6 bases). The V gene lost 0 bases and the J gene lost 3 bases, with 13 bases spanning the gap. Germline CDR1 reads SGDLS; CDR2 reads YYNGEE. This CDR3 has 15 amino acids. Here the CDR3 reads CASSVDPAGVYEQYF. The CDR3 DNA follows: TGTGCCAGCAGCGTAGATCCTGCAGGGGTCTACGAGCAGTACTTC. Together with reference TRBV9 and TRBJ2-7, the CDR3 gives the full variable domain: DSGVTQTPKHLITATGQRVTLRCSPRSGDLSVYWYQQSLDQGLQFLIQYYNGEERAKGNILERFSAQQFPDLHSELNLSSLELGDSALYFCASSVDPAGVYEQYFGPGTRLTVT.

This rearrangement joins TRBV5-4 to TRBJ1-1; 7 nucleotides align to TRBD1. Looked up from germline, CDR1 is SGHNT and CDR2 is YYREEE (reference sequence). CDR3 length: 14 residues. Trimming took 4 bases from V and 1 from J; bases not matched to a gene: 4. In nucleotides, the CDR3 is TGTGCCAGCAGCCCGAGGACAGGGAACACTGAAGCTTTCTTT. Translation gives CASSPRTGNTEAFF. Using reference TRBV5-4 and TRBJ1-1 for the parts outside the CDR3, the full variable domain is ETGVTQSPTHLIKTRGQQVTLRCSSQSGHNTVSWYQQALGQGPQFIFQYYREEENGRGNFPPRFSGLQFPNYSSELNVNALELDDSALYLCASSPRTGNTEAFFGQGTRLTVV.

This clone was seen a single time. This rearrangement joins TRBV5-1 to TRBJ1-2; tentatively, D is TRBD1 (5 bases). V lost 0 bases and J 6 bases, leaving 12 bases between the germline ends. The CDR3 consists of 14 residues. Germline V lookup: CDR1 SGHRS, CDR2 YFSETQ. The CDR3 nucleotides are TGCGCCAGCAGCTTGGAAGGCAGGGCAAATGGCTACACCTTC. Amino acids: CASSLEGRANGYTF.

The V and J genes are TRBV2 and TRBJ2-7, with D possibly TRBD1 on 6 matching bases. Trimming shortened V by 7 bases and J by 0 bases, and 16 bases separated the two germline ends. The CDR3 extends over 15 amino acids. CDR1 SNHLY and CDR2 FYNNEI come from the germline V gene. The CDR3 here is CASKRDRSDSYEQYF. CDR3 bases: TGTGCCAGCAAGAGAGACAGGTCCGACTCCTACGAGCAGTACTTC. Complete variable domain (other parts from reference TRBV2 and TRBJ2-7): EPEVTQTPSHQVTQMGQEVILRCVPISNHLYFYWYRQILGQKVEFLVSFYNNEISEKSEIFDDQFSVERPDGSNFTLKIRSTKLEDSAMYFCASKRDRSDSYEQYFGPGTRLTVT.

CDR3 residues: CASSPEGWSGASYEQYF. DNA for the CDR3: TGTGCCAGCAGCCCAGAGGGCTGGTCAGGGGCTAGCTACGAGCAGTACTTC. The gene calls are TRBV28 and TRBJ2-7; TRBD1 is a possible D gene (6 bases). The CDR3 has 17 residues. Germline V lookup: CDR1 MDHEN, CDR2 SYDVKM. V dropped 6 bases and J dropped 3 bases, with 24 bases sitting between them.

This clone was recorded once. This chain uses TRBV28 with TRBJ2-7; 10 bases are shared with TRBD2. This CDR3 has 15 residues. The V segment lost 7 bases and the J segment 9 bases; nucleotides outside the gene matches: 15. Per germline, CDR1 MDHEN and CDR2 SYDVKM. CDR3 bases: TGTGCCAGCACCCCCCCGCTAGCGGGGGCCCCCGGGCAGTACTTC. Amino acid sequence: CASTPPLAGAPGQYF.

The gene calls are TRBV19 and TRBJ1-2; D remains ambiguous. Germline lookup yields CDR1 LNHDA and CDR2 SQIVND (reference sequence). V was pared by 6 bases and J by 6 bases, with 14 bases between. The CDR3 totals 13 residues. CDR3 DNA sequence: TGTGCCAGTAGCCCTTATGGCCGCAATGGCTACACCTTC. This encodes CASSPYGRNGYTF.

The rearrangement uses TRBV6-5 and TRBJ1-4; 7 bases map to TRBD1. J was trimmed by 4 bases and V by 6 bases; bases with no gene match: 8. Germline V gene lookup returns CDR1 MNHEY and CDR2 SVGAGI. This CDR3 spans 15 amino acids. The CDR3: CASRPWDRLNEKLFF. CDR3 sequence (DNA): TGTGCCAGCAGGCCCTGGGACAGACTTAATGAAAAACTGTTTTTT.

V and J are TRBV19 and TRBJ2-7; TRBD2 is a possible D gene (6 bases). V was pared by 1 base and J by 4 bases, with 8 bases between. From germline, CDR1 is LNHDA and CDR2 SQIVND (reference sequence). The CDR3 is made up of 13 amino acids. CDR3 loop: CASSIGRGYEQYF. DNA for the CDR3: TGTGCCAGTAGTATAGGCCGGGGGTACGAGCAGTACTTC. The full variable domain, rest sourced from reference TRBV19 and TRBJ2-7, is DGGITQSPKYLFRKEGQNVTLSCEQNLNHDAMYWYRQDPGQGLRLIYYSQIVNDFQKGDIAEGYSVSREKKESFPLTVTSAQKNPTAFYLCASSIGRGYEQYFGPGTRLTVT.

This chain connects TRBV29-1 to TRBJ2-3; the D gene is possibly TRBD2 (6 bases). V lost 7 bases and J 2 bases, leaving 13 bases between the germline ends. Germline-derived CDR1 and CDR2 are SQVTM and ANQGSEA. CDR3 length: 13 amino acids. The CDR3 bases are TGCAGCGCCCAACTAGCAGTCACAGATACGCAGTATTTT. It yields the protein CSAQLAVTDTQYF.

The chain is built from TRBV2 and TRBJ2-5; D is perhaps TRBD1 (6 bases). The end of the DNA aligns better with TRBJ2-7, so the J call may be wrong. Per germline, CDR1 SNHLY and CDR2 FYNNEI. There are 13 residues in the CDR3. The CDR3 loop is CASRQDSLYEQYF. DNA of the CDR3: TGTGCCAGCAGACAGGACAGCCTTTACGAGCAGTACTTC.

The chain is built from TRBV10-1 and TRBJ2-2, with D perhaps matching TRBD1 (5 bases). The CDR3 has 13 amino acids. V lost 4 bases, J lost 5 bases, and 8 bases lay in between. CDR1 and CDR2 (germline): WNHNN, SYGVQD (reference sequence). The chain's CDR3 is CASSGGATGELFF. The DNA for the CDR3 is TGCGCCAGCAGTGGGGGCGCAACCGGGGAGCTGTTTTTT.

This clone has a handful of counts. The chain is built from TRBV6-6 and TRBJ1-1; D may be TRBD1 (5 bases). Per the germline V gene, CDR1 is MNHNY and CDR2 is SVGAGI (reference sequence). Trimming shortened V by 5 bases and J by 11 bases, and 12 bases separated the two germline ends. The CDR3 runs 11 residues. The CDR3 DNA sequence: TGTGCCAGCAGTACAGGAGGGGTGGCTTTCTTT. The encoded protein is CASSTGGVAFF.